The clone carrying this T cell receptor beta chain was counted only a few times. No antigen is known for it. The primer mix had 60 Vbeta and 13 Jbeta primers. Here immunoSEQ multiplex PCR was the method, and the copy in TCRdb shows in-frame clones only, minus some. The sample includes about 180,000 clones, 84% of them seen just once. This record belongs to a study of cytomegalovirus exposure and HLA in healthy donors. Study conclusions and caveats: Common viral pathogens were later found to be apparently linked to several of the most significant clusters. CMV serostatus stood as the only immune exposure information on hand. Relative to the approximately 700-donor mean, N-insertions were reportedly fewer in an Asian-associated ancestry cluster in a later analysis.

Germline assignment: CDR1 SEHNR and CDR2 FQNEAQ (reference sequence). This CDR3 spans 15 amino acids. Deletions cut 5 bases from V and 3 bases from J, with 11 bases between. The TCR originated in a girl between 5 and 17 years old in good health and CMV-seropositive. Sequenced material: PBMCs. This rearrangement joins TRBV7-9 to TRBJ1-6; D gene unclear. The CDR3: CASSDVRGYNSPLHF. CDR3 bases: TGTGCCAGCAGCGATGTCCGGGGCTATAATTCACCCCTCCACTTT. Drawing the rest from reference TRBV7-9 and TRBJ1-6, the complete variable domain is DTGVSQNPRHKITKRGQNVTFRCDPISEHNRLYWYRQTLGQGPEFLTYFQNEAQLEKSRLLSDRFSAERPKGSFSTLEIQRTEQGDSAMYLCASSDVRGYNSPLHFGNGTRLTVT.